This T cell receptor beta chain came from a study of neurological immune-mediated disorders. The study, taken as a whole, reports: Association of the multiple sclerosis repertoire cluster with clinical or MRI features was not observed for any feature. HTLV-1-associated myelopathy ranked highest for TCR clonal expansion and multiple sclerosis lowest, beneath healthy controls. Among expanded clones, no CDR3 amino acid sequences were shared across subjects, a pattern suggesting private repertoires in all groups.

Looked up from germline, CDR1 is MNHNS and CDR2 is SASEGT. CDR3 length equals 12 residues. cDNA was made by 5'RACE with 10-nucleotide random UMIs. TCRdb passed the 5' RACE reads through MiXCR, listing each CDR3 protein once. The sample holds 110,000 or so distinct CDR3 sequences; more than 2.5% are singletons and the top ten take around 1.2%. This clonotype was counted between two and nine times. Its antigen is undetermined. At one end the junction does not follow the germline gene, possibly because of a read error. The V call is TRBV6-1, the J call TRBJ2-1; D possibly matches TRBD1 or TRBD2 (5 bases each). The origin of this receptor is a woman between 25 and 40 years old with multiple sclerosis. Specimen: PBMCs. This CDR3 is CTSNRRDGEQFF. The CDR3 DNA sequence: TGTACCAGTAACAGACGGGACGGTGAGCAGTTCTTC.